One sample yielded the 21 T cell receptor beta chains listed below, sequenced in a study of vaccination effects on CD4 cells after COVID-19. These receptors are not linked to any known antigen. The data were produced by immunoSEQ multiplex PCR, yet TCRdb's version contains in-frame clones alone and is incomplete. Seen here are around 40,000 clones, 65% to 70% observed once, and the top ten hold 4% to 5%. Having been cultured for approximately ten days, the cells underwent CD4+ T cell isolation. Sequencing used CD4+ T cells from PBMCs cultured without peptide, obtained before COVID-19 vaccination. The receptors were sampled from a human donor who received a COVID-19 vaccine.

The CDR3 nucleotides read TGTGCCAGCAGGGGGGGGGACAGGGAAAAACTGTTTTTT. This codes for CASRGGDREKLFF. The chain joins TRBV6-5 to TRBJ1-4; TRBD1 agrees at 8 bases. Per germline, CDR1 MNHEY and CDR2 SVGAGI. The V gene end was trimmed by 6 bases and the J gene end by 8 bases; junction bases not matched to a gene: 5. The CDR3 runs to 13 residues.

The chain uses TRBV6-4 and TRBJ2-3; D uncertain. CDR1 and CDR2 from the germline V gene are MRHNA and SNTAGT. This CDR3 spans 15 amino acids. V was clipped by 4 bases and J by 3 bases, with 14 bases between them. CDR3 loop: CASSVEGSPTDTQYF. In DNA form, the CDR3 reads TGTGCCAGCAGTGTTGAAGGCAGCCCGACAGATACGCAGTATTTT.

The chain employs TRBV5-1 and TRBJ2-2; D call uncertain. The V end was cut by 3 bases, the J end by 2 bases, with 11 bases between. The CDR3 is made up of 15 amino acids. CDR1 and CDR2 from the germline V gene are SGHRS and YFSETQ. CDR3 DNA sequence: TGCGCCAGCAGCTCCTGGACGGCCAACACCGGGGAGCTGTTTTTT. As protein: CASSSWTANTGELFF.

V is TRBV30 and J is TRBJ1-4, with 10 nucleotides matching TRBD1. The CDR3 runs to 17 residues. The trim removed 3 bases at V and 8 bases at J, leaving 15 bases unmatched. Germline values: CDR1 GTSNPN, CDR2 SVGIG (reference sequence). The CDR3 protein is CAWSPLGQGRFGEKLFF. The CDR3 DNA reads TGTGCCTGGAGCCCCTTGGGACAGGGGAGGTTCGGAGAAAAACTGTTTTTT.

The V gene is TRBV10-1, the J gene TRBJ1-1, with D uncertain. Germline V gene lookup returns CDR1 WNHNN and CDR2 SYGVQD (reference sequence). With 6 bases removed from V and 8 bases from J, the gap between germline ends came to 10 bases. This CDR3 contains 11 residues. The CDR3: CASRSSGEAFF. The DNA of the CDR3 is TGCGCCAGCAGGTCGTCGGGGGAAGCTTTCTTT.

The V and J genes are TRBV7-9 and TRBJ2-3; 8 bases match TRBD2. CDR1 is SEHNR, CDR2 FQNEAQ, per germline (reference sequence). The CDR3 is made up of 14 amino acids. V lost 3 bases and J lost 3; bases outside the gene matches: 2. The CDR3: CASSLAGGTDTQYF. CDR3 DNA sequence: TGTGCCAGCAGCTTGGCGGGAGGTACAGATACGCAGTATTTT.

The rearrangement uses TRBV10-2 and TRBJ1-2, with D maybe TRBD1 (5 bases). The CDR3 has 12 amino acids. V dropped 10 bases and J dropped 3 bases, with 12 bases sitting between them. From germline, CDR1 is WSHSY and CDR2 SAAADI. The CDR3, as DNA: TGCGCCACCCGGGGCGACGACTATGGCTACACCTTC. Translated: CATRGDDYGYTF.

This rearrangement joins TRBV29-1 to TRBJ2-2, with a weak D call TRBD1 (5 bases). V was trimmed by 7 bases and J by 4 bases, leaving 13 bases between them. CDR1 SQVTM and CDR2 ANQGSEA come from the germline V gene. The CDR3 contains 13 residues. CDR3 bases: TGCAGCGGAAACCAGGGATCCACCGGGGAGCTGTTTTTT. It translates to CSGNQGSTGELFF.

This clone occurred a few times. The V and J genes are TRBV6-4 and TRBJ1-1; no firm D call. The CDR3 has 13 residues. Deletions cut 6 bases from V and 1 base from J, with 9 bases between. Germline CDR1 and CDR2: MRHNA and SNTAGT. In DNA, the CDR3 is TGTGCCAGCAGCCAGGTTCAGAACACTGAAGCTTTCTTT. Translating it yields CASSQVQNTEAFF.

The chain combines TRBV18 with TRBJ1-3, with D hard to call. The V gene's germline CDR1 is KGHSH and CDR2 LQKENI. The length of the CDR3 is 16 residues. V lost 2 bases, J lost 0 bases, and 11 bases lay in between. CDR3 residues: CASSPKVWSSGNTIYF. CDR3 DNA sequence: TGTGCCAGCTCACCAAAGGTCTGGAGCTCTGGAAACACCATATATTTT.

The chain has TRBV6-5 and TRBJ1-1; D unclear. Germline values: CDR1 MNHEY, CDR2 SVGAGI. V was trimmed by 0 bases and J by 0 bases, leaving 8 bases between them. The CDR3 extends over 15 amino acids. For the CDR3, the DNA is TGTGCCAGCAGTTACTCTGCTCGGCTGAACACTGAAGCTTTCTTT. The encoded protein is CASSYSARLNTEAFF.

The chain combines TRBV7-2 with TRBJ1-1; D not resolved. This CDR3 region has 13 residues. V lost 1 base and J lost 0, with 3 bases in between. Germline CDR1 and CDR2: SGHTA and FQGNSA. The CDR3 is CASSLELNTEAFF. The DNA for the CDR3 is TGTGCCAGCAGCTTAGAGCTGAACACTGAAGCTTTCTTT.

This clone showed up just a few times. CDR3 sequence reads: CASSLAQETQYF. The CDR3 bases are TGTGCCAGCAGTTTAGCCCAAGAGACCCAGTACTTC. The V call is TRBV12-3 or TRBV12-4, the J call TRBJ2-5; D is ambiguous. CDR3 length: 12 residues. V lost 0 bases, J lost 1 base, and 0 bases lay in between.

The chain employs TRBV5-4 and TRBJ2-7, with 8 bases aligning to TRBD2. In germline, CDR1 is SGHNT, CDR2 YYREEE (reference sequence). With 4 bases clipped from V and 1 base from J, the junction kept 10 bases outside the gene matches. This CDR3 contains 16 residues. The CDR3 is CASSPSLTSASYEQYF. As DNA, the CDR3 is TGTGCCAGCAGCCCCTCATTGACTAGCGCTTCCTACGAGCAGTACTTC.

This chain connects TRBV10-2 to TRBJ1-2, with D possibly TRBD1 on 5 matching bases. CDR1 WSHSY and CDR2 SAAADI come from the germline V gene. There are 14 residues in the CDR3. V was shortened by 6 bases and J by 1 base, with 12 bases between the two germline ends. The CDR3 DNA reads TGCGCCAGCAGCGCCCGGGACGGTAACTATGGCTACACCTTC. It codes for CASSARDGNYGYTF.

V usage is TRBV11-2 and J usage is TRBJ2-1, with 12 bases aligning to TRBD2. V shed 5 bases and J 9 bases; nucleotides not matched to a gene: 17. This CDR3 comprises 18 residues. Germline CDR1 and CDR2: SGHAT and FQNNGV. CDR3 in amino acids: CASSLNRLAGALGGEQFF. Here the CDR3 DNA reads TGTGCCAGCAGCCTAAACAGACTAGCGGGAGCGTTAGGAGGTGAGCAGTTCTTC.

V and J are TRBV6-2 or TRBV6-3 and TRBJ1-5; the match to TRBD1 covers 9 bases. The CDR3 consists of 17 residues. Per germline, CDR1 MNHEY and CDR2 SVGEGT. The V gene end was trimmed by 2 bases and the J gene end by 4 bases; junction bases not matched to a gene: 9. CDR3 amino acids: CASSYQRDRDFNQPQHF. CDR3 coding DNA: TGTGCCAGCAGTTACCAGAGGGACAGGGACTTTAATCAGCCCCAGCATTTT.

V gene TRBV4-1 combines with J gene TRBJ2-5; 7 bases fit TRBD1. J lost 0 bases, V lost 3 bases, and 7 bases had no gene match. The CDR3 covers 16 residues. The V gene's germline CDR1 is MGHRA and CDR2 YSYEKL. The CDR3 here is CASSQPGQKYQETQYF. DNA of the CDR3: TGCGCCAGCAGCCAGCCGGGACAGAAGTACCAAGAGACCCAGTACTTC.

The rearrangement joins TRBV6-2 or TRBV6-3 to TRBJ1-6; a weak D match, TRBD1 (6 bases). This CDR3 is built from 15 residues. V was shortened by 2 bases and J by 9 bases, with 14 bases between the two germline ends. The germline V gene has CDR1 MNHEY and CDR2 SVGEGT. DNA for the CDR3: TGTGCCAGCAGTTACGTCACACGAGGGGGTTCACCCCTCCACTTT. Amino acid sequence: CASSYVTRGGSPLHF.

J is TRBJ2-7 and V is TRBV7-9, with unresolved D. The germline V gene has CDR1 SEHNR and CDR2 FQNEAQ (reference sequence). V lost 5 bases, J lost 9 bases, and 14 bases lay in between. The CDR3 is 12 amino acids. The chain's CDR3 is CASSHMGTGQYF. As DNA, the CDR3 is TGTGCCAGCAGCCACATGGGAACGGGGCAGTACTTC.

This chain connects TRBV19 to TRBJ1-5; 7 bases map to TRBD1. Germline V CDR1 and CDR2: LNHDA, SQIVND (reference sequence). The CDR3 spans 20 residues. V was clipped by 4 bases and J by 0 bases; unmatched bases: 18. As DNA, the CDR3 is TGTGCCAGTAGTAAGCCCCGACAGGGATCACTACTTTATAGCAATCAGCCCCAGCATTTT. Its translation is CASSKPRQGSLLYSNQPQHF.